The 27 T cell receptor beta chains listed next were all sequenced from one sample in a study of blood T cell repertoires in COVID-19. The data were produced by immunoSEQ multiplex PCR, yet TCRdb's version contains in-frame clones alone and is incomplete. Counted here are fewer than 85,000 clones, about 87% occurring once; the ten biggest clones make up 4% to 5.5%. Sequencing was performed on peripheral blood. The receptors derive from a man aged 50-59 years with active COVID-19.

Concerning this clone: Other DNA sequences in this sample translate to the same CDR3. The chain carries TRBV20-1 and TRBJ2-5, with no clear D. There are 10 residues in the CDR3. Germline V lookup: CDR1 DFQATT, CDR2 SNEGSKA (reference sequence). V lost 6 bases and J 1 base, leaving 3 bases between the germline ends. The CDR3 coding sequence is TGCAGTGCGAGCCAAGAGACCCAGTACTTC. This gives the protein CSASQETQYF.

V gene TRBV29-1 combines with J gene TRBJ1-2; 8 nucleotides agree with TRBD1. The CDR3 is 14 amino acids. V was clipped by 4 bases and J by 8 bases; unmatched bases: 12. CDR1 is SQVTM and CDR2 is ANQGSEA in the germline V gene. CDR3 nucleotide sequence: TGCAGCGTTGCGGCGCAGGGGGCTTTCGGAGGCTACACCTTC. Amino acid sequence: CSVAAQGAFGGYTF.

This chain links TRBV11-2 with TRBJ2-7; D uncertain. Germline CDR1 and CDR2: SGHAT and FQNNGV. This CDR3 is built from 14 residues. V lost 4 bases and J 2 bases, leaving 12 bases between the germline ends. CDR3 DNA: TGTGCCAGCAGCTCCACTGCCCTGACCTACGAGCAGTACTTC. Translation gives CASSSTALTYEQYF. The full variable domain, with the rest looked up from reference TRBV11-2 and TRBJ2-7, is EAGVAQSPRYKIIEKRQSVAFWCNPISGHATLYWYQQILGQGPKLLIQFQNNGVVDDSQLPKDRFSAERLKGVDSTLKIQPAKLEDSAVYLCASSSTALTYEQYFGPGTRLTVT.

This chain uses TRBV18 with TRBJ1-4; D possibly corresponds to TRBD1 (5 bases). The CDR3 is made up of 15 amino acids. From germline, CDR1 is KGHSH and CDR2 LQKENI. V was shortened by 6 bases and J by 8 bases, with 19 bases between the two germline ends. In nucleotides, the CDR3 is TGTGCCAGCTCCCAGGACCAGGGATTTCAGGAAAAACTGTTTTTT. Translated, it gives CASSQDQGFQEKLFF.

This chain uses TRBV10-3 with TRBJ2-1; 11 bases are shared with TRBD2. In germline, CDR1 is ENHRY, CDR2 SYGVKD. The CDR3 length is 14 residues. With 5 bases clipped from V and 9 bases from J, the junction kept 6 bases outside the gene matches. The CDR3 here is CAISQLAGEGEQFF. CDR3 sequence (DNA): TGTGCCATCAGTCAACTAGCGGGAGAAGGTGAGCAGTTCTTC.

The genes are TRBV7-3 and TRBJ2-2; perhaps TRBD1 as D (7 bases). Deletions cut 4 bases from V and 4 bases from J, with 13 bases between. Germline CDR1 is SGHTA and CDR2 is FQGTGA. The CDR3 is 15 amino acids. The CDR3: CASSSSQGGTGELFF. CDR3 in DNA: TGTGCCAGCAGCTCCTCCCAGGGGGGCACCGGGGAGCTGTTTTTT.

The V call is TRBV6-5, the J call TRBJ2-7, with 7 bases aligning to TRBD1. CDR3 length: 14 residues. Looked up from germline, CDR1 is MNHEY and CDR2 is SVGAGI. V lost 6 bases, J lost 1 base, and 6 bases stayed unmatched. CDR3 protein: CASSTGTASYEQYF. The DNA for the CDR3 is TGTGCCAGCAGCACCGGGACAGCTTCCTACGAGCAGTACTTC.

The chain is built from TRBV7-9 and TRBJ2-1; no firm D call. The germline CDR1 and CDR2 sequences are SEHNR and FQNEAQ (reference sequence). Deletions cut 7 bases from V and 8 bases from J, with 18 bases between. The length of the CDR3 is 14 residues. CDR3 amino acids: CASTPNLRLDEQFF. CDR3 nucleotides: TGTGCCAGCACCCCAAACCTGAGGCTAGATGAGCAGTTCTTC.

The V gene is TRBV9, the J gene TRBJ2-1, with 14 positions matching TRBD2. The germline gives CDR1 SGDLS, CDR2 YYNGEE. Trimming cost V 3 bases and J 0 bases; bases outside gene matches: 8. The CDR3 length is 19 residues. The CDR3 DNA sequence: TGTGCCAGCAGCGCAATGGGACTAGCGGGGGTTAGCTCCTACAATGAGCAGTTCTTC. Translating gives CASSAMGLAGVSSYNEQFF.

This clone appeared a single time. In DNA, the CDR3 is TGTGCCAGCAGTGAGAGGCTCTATGGCTACACCTTC. Protein product: CASSERLYGYTF. V usage is TRBV2 and J usage is TRBJ1-2; D not certain. Germline lookup yields CDR1 SNHLY and CDR2 FYNNEI. The ends were cut back, 3 bases at V and 4 bases at J, with 6 bases in the middle. The CDR3 covers 12 residues.

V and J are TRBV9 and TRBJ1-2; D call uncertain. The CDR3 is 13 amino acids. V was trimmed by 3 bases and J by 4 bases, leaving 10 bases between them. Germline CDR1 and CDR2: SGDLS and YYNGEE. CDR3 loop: CASSGSRSYGYTF. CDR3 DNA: TGTGCCAGCAGCGGCAGTCGATCCTATGGCTACACCTTC. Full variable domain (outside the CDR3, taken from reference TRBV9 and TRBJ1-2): DSGVTQTPKHLITATGQRVTLRCSPRSGDLSVYWYQQSLDQGLQFLIQYYNGEERAKGNILERFSAQQFPDLHSELNLSSLELGDSALYFCASSGSRSYGYTFGSGTRLTVV.

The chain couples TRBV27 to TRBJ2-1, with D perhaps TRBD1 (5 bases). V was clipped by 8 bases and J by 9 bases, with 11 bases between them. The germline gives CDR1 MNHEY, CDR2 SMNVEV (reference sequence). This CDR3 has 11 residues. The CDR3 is CASQGLGEQFF. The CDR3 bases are TGTGCCAGCCAGGGTCTGGGTGAGCAGTTCTTC.

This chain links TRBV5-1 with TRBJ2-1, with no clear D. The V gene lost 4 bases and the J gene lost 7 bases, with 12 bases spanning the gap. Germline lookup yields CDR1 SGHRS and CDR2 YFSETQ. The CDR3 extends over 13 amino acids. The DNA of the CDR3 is TGCGCCAGCAGCCCTCGTCCAGGAAATGAGCAGTTCTTC. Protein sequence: CASSPRPGNEQFF.

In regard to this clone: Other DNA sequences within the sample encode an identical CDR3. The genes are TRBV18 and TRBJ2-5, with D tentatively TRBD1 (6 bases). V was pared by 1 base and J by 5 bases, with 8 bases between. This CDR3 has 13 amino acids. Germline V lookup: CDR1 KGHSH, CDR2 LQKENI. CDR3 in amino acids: CASSPRQGETQYF. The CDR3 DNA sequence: TGTGCCAGCTCACCACGCCAGGGGGAGACCCAGTACTTC. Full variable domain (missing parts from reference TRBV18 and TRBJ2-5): NAGVMQNPRHLVRRRGQEARLRCSPMKGHSHVYWYRQLPEEGLKFMVYLQKENIIDESGMPKERFSAEFPKEGPSILRIQQVVRGDSAAYFCASSPRQGETQYFGPGTRLLVL.

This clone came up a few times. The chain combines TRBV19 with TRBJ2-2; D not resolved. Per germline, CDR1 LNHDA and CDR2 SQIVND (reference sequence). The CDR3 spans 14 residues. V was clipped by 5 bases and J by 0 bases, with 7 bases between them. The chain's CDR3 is CASSPEPNTGELFF. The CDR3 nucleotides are TGTGCCAGTAGTCCGGAGCCGAACACCGGGGAGCTGTTTTTT.

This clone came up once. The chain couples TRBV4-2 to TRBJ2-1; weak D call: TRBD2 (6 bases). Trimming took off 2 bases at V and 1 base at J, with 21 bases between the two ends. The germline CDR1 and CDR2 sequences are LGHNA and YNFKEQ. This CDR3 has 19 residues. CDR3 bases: TGTGCCAGCAGCCAACCATCACCCTCGGGGAGCGGGTCCTACAATGAGCAGTTCTTC. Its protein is CASSQPSPSGSGSYNEQFF.

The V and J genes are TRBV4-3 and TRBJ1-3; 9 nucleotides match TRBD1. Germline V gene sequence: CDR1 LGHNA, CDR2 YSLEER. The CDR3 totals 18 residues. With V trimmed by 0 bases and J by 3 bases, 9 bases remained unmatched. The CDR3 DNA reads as TGCGCCAGCAGCCAAGACCCGGACAGGGGTAGGTTTGGAAACACCATATATTTT. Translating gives CASSQDPDRGRFGNTIYF.

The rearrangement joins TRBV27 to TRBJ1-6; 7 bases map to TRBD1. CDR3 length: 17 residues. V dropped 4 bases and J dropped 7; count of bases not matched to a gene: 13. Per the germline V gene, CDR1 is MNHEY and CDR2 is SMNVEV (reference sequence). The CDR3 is CASSSPSTGNRNSPLHF. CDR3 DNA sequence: TGTGCCAGCAGTTCCCCCTCGACAGGGAATAGGAATTCACCCCTCCACTTT.

In nucleotides, the CDR3 is TGCGCCAGCAGCCAAGATCCGGGTGATCGGAGTCTTCTCATCTATGGCTACACCTTC. This gives the protein CASSQDPGDRSLLIYGYTF. The genes are TRBV4-1 and TRBJ1-2; D is uncertain. The CDR3 has 19 residues. V was clipped by 0 bases and J by 4 bases, with 24 bases between them. Germline V gives CDR1 MGHRA, CDR2 YSYEKL.

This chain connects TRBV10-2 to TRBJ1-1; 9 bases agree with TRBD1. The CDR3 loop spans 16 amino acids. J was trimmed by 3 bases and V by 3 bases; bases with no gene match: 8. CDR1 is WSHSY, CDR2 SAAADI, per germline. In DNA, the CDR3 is TGCGCCAGCAGTGAAATCCGGGACAGGGTGCACACTGAAGCTTTCTTT. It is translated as CASSEIRDRVHTEAFF.

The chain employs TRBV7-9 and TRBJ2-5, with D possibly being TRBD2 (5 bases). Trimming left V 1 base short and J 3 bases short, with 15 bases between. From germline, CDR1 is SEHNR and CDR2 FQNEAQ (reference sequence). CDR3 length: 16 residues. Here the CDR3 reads CASSLGWTDKKETQYF. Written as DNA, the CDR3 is TGTGCCAGCAGCTTAGGGTGGACTGACAAGAAAGAGACCCAGTACTTC. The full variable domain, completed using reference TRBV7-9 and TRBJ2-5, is DTGVSQNPRHKITKRGQNVTFRCDPISEHNRLYWYRQTLGQGPEFLTYFQNEAQLEKSRLLSDRFSAERPKGSFSTLEIQRTEQGDSAMYLCASSLGWTDKKETQYFGPGTRLLVL.

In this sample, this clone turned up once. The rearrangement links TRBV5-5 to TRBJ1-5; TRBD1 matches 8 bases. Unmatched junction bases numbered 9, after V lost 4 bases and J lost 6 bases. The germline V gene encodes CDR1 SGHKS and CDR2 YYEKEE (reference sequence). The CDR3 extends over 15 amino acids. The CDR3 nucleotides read TGTGCCAGCAGCCCGACAGGGGCCCTCCCTCAGCCCCAGCATTTT. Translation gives CASSPTGALPQPQHF.

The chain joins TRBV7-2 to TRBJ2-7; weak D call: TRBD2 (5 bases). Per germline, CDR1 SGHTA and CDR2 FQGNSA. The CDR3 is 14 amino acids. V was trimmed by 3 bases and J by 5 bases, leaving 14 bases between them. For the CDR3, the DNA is TGTGCCAGCAGCTTTCTAGAGGGAATGGACGAGCAGTACTTC. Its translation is CASSFLEGMDEQYF.

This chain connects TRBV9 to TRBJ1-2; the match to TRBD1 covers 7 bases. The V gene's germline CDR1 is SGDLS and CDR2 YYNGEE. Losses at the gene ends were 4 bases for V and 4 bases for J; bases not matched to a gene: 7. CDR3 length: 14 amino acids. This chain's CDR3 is CASSQTGPPYGYTF. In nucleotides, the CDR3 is TGTGCCAGCAGCCAGACAGGGCCTCCCTATGGCTACACCTTC. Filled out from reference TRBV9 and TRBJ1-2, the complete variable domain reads DSGVTQTPKHLITATGQRVTLRCSPRSGDLSVYWYQQSLDQGLQFLIQYYNGEERAKGNILERFSAQQFPDLHSELNLSSLELGDSALYFCASSQTGPPYGYTFGSGTRLTVV.

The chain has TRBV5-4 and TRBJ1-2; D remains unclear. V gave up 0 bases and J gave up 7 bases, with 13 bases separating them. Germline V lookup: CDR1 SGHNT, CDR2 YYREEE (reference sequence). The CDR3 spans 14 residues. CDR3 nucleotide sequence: TGTGCCAGCAGCTTGGATTTTTCAGGATTTGGCTACACCTTC. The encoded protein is CASSLDFSGFGYTF.

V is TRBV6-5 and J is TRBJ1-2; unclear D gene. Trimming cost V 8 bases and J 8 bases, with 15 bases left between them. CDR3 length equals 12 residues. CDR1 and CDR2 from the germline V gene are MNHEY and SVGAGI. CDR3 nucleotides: TGTGCCAGCCGGTACGTGGGGAGCGGCTACACCTTC. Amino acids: CASRYVGSGYTF.

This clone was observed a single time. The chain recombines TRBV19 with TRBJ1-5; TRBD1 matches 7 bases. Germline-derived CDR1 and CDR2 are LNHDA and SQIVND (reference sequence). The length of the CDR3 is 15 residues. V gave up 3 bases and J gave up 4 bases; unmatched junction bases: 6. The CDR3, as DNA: TGTGCCAGTAGTATGCCAGGGGGAGGTAATCAGCCCCAGCATTTT. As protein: CASSMPGGGNQPQHF.